This entry lists 6 T cell receptor beta chains sequenced from one sample in a study of vaccination effects on CD4 cells after COVID-19 (dated by TCRdb to between 2021 and 2022). In the ViraFEST assay, PBMC were stimulated with viral peptide pools, and TCR sequencing was then used to find antigen-specific CD4+ T cell clonotypes based on their expansion. After roughly 11 days of culture, CD4+ T cells were isolated with the EasySep CD4+ T cell isolation kit. The absence of prior SARS-CoV-2 infection in healthy vaccine recipients was confirmed by negative nucleocapsid antibodies before and after vaccination. Receptor libraries were prepared by the immunoSEQ multiplex PCR assay. TCRdb provides this immuneACCESS table in a form limited to in-frame rearrangements. Some clones are lacking; in checked studies, under half of them reflect an unresolved V gene, and why the rest are absent is not known. The sample includes roughly 30,000 clones, with about 80% observed a single time. The ten largest clones take up around 27% of the sample.

These receptors lack a known antigen. The input for sequencing was CD4+ T cells from PBMCs cultured with HCoV-OC43 spike peptides, taken before COVID-19 vaccination. Reading the label with the study, this specimen's cell subset or site is: HCoV-OC43 spike overlapping peptide pool stimulation. The origin of the receptors is a human donor who received a COVID-19 vaccine.

The gene calls are TRBV7-2 and TRBJ1-6; 7 bases align to TRBD1. The CDR3 has 14 amino acids. Per the germline V gene, CDR1 is SGHTA and CDR2 is FQGNSA. V shed 5 bases and J 9 bases; nucleotides not matched to a gene: 7. CDR3 amino acids: CASSPDRWGSPLHF. DNA for the CDR3: TGTGCCAGCAGCCCGGACAGGTGGGGTTCACCCCTCCACTTT.

The sample holds one count of this clone. The V call is TRBV6-6, the J call TRBJ1-1; TRBD1 aligns across 7 bases. Germline V CDR1 and CDR2: MNHNY, SVGAGI (reference sequence). V lost 0 bases to trimming and J lost 7 bases; unmatched junction nucleotides: 5. The CDR3 runs to 14 residues. In DNA form, the CDR3 reads TGTGCCAGCAGTTACTCGAGGGGGCAGGGTGAAGCTTTCTTT. Translating it yields CASSYSRGQGEAFF.

The CDR3 here is CASSVAPLETQYF. As DNA, the CDR3 is TGTGCCAGCAGCGTAGCCCCCCTCGAGACCCAGTACTTC. The chain joins TRBV9 to TRBJ2-5; no clear D. The ends were cut back, 0 bases at V and 5 bases at J, with 8 bases in the middle. The germline V gene encodes CDR1 SGDLS and CDR2 YYNGEE. The length of the CDR3 is 13 residues. Filled out from reference TRBV9 and TRBJ2-5, the complete variable domain reads DSGVTQTPKHLITATGQRVTLRCSPRSGDLSVYWYQQSLDQGLQFLIQYYNGEERAKGNILERFSAQQFPDLHSELNLSSLELGDSALYFCASSVAPLETQYFGPGTRLLVL.

This chain joins TRBV3-1 (or the pseudogene TRBV3-2) and TRBJ2-4; D is uncertain. Germline V CDR1 and CDR2: LGHDT, YNNKEL (reference sequence). There are 12 residues in the CDR3. The V end lost 7 bases, the J end lost 6 bases, and 10 bases lay between the germline ends. The CDR3 DNA reads TGTGCCAGCAAATCGGACGGAAACATTCAGTACTTC. Protein: CASKSDGNIQYF.

The table lists this clone with a few counts. CDR3 residues: CASSWTGVGANVLTF. CDR3 DNA: TGTGCCAGCAGTTGGACAGGGGTTGGGGCCAACGTCCTGACTTTC. This chain connects TRBV27 to TRBJ2-6; TRBD1 aligns across 9 bases. The CDR3 has 15 residues. V lost 4 bases and J lost 3; bases outside the gene matches: 1. Germline loops: CDR1 MNHEY, CDR2 SMNVEV (reference sequence).

This clone was seen a handful of times. The chain combines TRBV5-1 with TRBJ2-1; D assignment may be TRBD1 or TRBD2 (5 bases each). Germline values: CDR1 SGHRS, CDR2 YFSETQ. V gave up 0 bases and J gave up 6 bases, with 7 bases separating them. The CDR3 is made up of 13 amino acids. This CDR3 is CASSLGGSNEQFF. Written as DNA, the CDR3 is TGCGCCAGCAGCTTGGGGGGGTCCAATGAGCAGTTCTTC.